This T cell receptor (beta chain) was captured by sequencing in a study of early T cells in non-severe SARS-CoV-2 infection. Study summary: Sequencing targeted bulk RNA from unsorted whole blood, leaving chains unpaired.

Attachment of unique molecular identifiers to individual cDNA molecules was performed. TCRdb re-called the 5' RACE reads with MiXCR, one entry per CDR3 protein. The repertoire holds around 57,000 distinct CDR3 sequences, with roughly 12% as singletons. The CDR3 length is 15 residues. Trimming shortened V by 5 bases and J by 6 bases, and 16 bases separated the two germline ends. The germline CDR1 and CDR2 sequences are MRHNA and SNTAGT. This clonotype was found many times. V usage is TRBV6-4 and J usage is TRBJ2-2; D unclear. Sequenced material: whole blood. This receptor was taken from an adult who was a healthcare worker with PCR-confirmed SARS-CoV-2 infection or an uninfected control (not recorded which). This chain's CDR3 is CASSNTGGSAGELFF. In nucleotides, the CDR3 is TGTGCCAGCAGTAACACCGGCGGATCGGCCGGGGAGCTGTTTTTT.